Listed here is a single TCR beta chain. Its antigen is as yet unknown. The data were obtained in a study of somatic mutations in cytotoxic T cells in rheumatoid arthritis. Across the whole study: Patient blood, which was peripheral blood collected as 30 ml EDTA, was drawn right after diagnosis and before any treatment started.

By positive magnetic bead selection, CD4+ and CD8+ cells were isolated, and their purity was checked by flow cytometry. The study's findings and limits: About an eighth of the roughly 60 patients had a largest CD8+ clone above 20% of CD8+ cells.

Germline V CDR1 and CDR2: LNHDA, SQIVND (reference sequence). The CDR3 covers 14 residues. V dropped 5 bases and J dropped 5; count of bases not matched to a gene: 8. Clones were sequenced by immunoSEQ multiplex PCR, and TCRdb holds only the in-frame ones, with some missing. Counted here are roughly 3,500 clones, around four fifths occurring once; the ten biggest clones make up roughly 12%. The receptor was isolated from a woman aged 45-60 years with rheumatoid arthritis. The V gene is TRBV19, the J gene TRBJ2-5; 7 nucleotides line up with TRBD1. Sequenced input: CD8+ T cells sorted from blood. The CDR3 DNA is TGTGCCAGTAGTCCGGGACAGTTATGGGAGACCCAGTACTTC. As protein: CASSPGQLWETQYF.